The 30 T cell receptor beta chains listed next were all sequenced from one sample in a study of T cell changes during pregnancy in multiple sclerosis. Measured with immunoSEQ multiplex PCR; TCRdb has only the in-frame clones, and not every one. The table has roughly 40,000 clones, around 90% seen once; the top ten hold over 10%. Sequencing used CD8+ T cells from peripheral blood mononuclear cells, obtained in the first trimester of pregnancy. These receptors were taken from a female donor with multiple sclerosis, enrolled in a pregnancy study.

V gene TRBV27 combines with J gene TRBJ2-7; TRBD2 matches at 10 bases. The J segment lost 5 bases and the V segment lost 6 bases, leaving 7 bases of the junction unmatched. Germline loops: CDR1 MNHEY, CDR2 SMNVEV (reference sequence). The CDR3 loop spans 14 amino acids. The CDR3 DNA follows: TGTGCCAGCAGCTCCATAGCGGGGGGCGACGAGCAGTACTTC. Amino acids: CASSSIAGGDEQYF.

In its sample, this clone was seen many times. The chain uses TRBV6-1 and TRBJ1-1, with 7 nucleotides matching TRBD1. CDR1 MNHNS and CDR2 SASEGT come from the germline V gene. Trimming removed 8 bases from V and 4 bases from J; junction bases left unmatched: 10. This CDR3 has 14 residues. CDR3 in DNA: TGTGCCAGCGGAGACGACCGGGACAGCACTGAAGCTTTCTTT. This translates into CASGDDRDSTEAFF.

This clone was observed once. The genes are TRBV28 and TRBJ1-2; D is perhaps TRBD1 (5 bases). The V end was cut by 1 base, the J end by 6 bases, with 12 bases between. Germline CDR1 is MDHEN and CDR2 is SYDVKM. The CDR3 is 14 amino acids. CDR3 DNA sequence: TGTGCCAGCAGTTTATCAGGGTCGGGTGATGGCTACACCTTC. It is translated as CASSLSGSGDGYTF.

This rearrangement joins TRBV6-1 to TRBJ1-2; 8 nucleotides agree with TRBD1. Trimming at V came to 0 bases and at J to 3 bases, leaving 9 bases not matched to a gene. The CDR3 extends over 17 amino acids. CDR1 is MNHNS and CDR2 is SASEGT in the germline V gene. The CDR3 loop is CASSEADRGWKYYGYTF. CDR3 nucleotides: TGTGCCAGCAGTGAAGCTGACAGGGGATGGAAGTACTATGGCTACACCTTC.

The chain joins TRBV5-6 to TRBJ2-7; D is uncertain. V lost 0 bases to trimming and J lost 4 bases, with 5 bases between them. Germline CDR1 is SGHDT and CDR2 is YYEEEE. The CDR3 is 12 residues long. CDR3 DNA sequence: TGTGCCAGCAGCTTGGGCAGGTACGAGCAGTACTTC. Protein: CASSLGRYEQYF.

The CDR3 spells CASSFSAREPQHF. In DNA, the CDR3 is TGTGCCAGCAGTTTCTCTGCCCGGGAGCCCCAGCATTTT. The chain recombines TRBV27 with TRBJ1-5; D ambiguous. This CDR3 is 13 amino acids long. V was pared by 3 bases and J by 8 bases, with 11 bases between. Looked up from germline, CDR1 is MNHEY and CDR2 is SMNVEV (reference sequence).

The chain employs TRBV5-5 and TRBJ2-7; TRBD1 might be the D (6 bases). CDR1 is SGHKS, CDR2 YYEKEE, per germline (reference sequence). Trimming removed 3 bases at V and 6 bases at J, with 13 bases between. The CDR3 consists of 13 residues. The CDR3 here is CASSWSTGFEQYF. CDR3 nucleotide sequence: TGTGCCAGCAGCTGGTCCACAGGGTTCGAGCAGTACTTC.

This clone was counted a few times. This chain links TRBV4-1 with TRBJ2-1, with 8 bases that match TRBD2. Trimming cost V 4 bases and J 1 base; bases outside gene matches: 18. Germline assignment: CDR1 MGHRA and CDR2 YSYEKL. This CDR3 contains 20 residues. CDR3 residues: CASSPGGGAVPGGSYNEQFF. The CDR3 region has the DNA TGCGCCAGCAGCCCGGGGGGGGGCGCGGTCCCGGGCGGGTCCTACAATGAGCAGTTCTTC.

The chain joins TRBV13 to TRBJ2-1, with a tentative D call TRBD1 (6 bases). This CDR3 spans 16 amino acids. V lost 0 bases and J 2 bases, leaving 11 bases between the germline ends. CDR1 is PRHDT and CDR2 is FYEKMQ in the germline V gene (reference sequence). The CDR3 is CASSLGGRGPYNEQFF. In DNA, the CDR3 is TGTGCCAGCAGCTTAGGAGGCAGGGGCCCCTACAATGAGCAGTTCTTC.

This sequence joins TRBV6-5 and TRBJ1-1; D remains unclear. V lost 8 bases to trimming and J lost 1 base, with 11 bases between them. This CDR3 has 13 residues. CDR1 is MNHEY and CDR2 is SVGAGI in the germline V gene. The CDR3 DNA follows: TGTGCCAGCTCAGTCCACAGGAACACTGAAGCTTTCTTT. This sequence encodes CASSVHRNTEAFF.

The chain uses TRBV5-6 and TRBJ1-2, with D tentatively TRBD1 (6 bases). Germline V gene sequence: CDR1 SGHDT, CDR2 YYEEEE. V shed 4 bases and J shed 8 bases, with 18 bases lying between them. The CDR3 loop spans 14 amino acids. CDR3 nucleotide sequence: TGTGCCAGCAGCGCCGGACAGTCGAGAGCCGGCTACACCTTC. Translation: CASSAGQSRAGYTF.

The rearrangement links TRBV27 to TRBJ2-5; D may be TRBD2 (5 bases). This CDR3 has 16 residues. Germline-derived CDR1 and CDR2 are MNHEY and SMNVEV (reference sequence). V shed 6 bases and J shed 2 bases, with 19 bases lying between them. CDR3: CASRPDWSGSQETQYF. The CDR3 region has the DNA TGTGCCAGCAGGCCGGACTGGTCAGGCTCACAAGAGACCCAGTACTTC.

The chain uses TRBV7-9 and TRBJ2-2; TRBD2 might be the D (5 bases). Germline CDR1 SEHNR, CDR2 FQNEAQ (reference sequence). The CDR3 totals 12 residues. The germline V and J ends were trimmed by 5 bases and 5 bases, with 6 bases remaining between them. The CDR3 DNA reads TGTGCCAGCAGCAGGAGGACCGGGGAGCTGTTTTTT. Encoded protein: CASSRRTGELFF.

The chain uses TRBV10-3 and TRBJ2-7; D gene uncertain. Germline CDR1 is ENHRY and CDR2 is SYGVKD. This CDR3 spans 11 amino acids. The V gene lost 8 bases and the J gene lost 4 bases, with 9 bases spanning the gap. The CDR3 loop is CAIPGWYEQYF. The CDR3 bases are TGTGCCATCCCAGGCTGGTACGAGCAGTACTTC.

Concerning this clone: Possible read error: a much larger clone is one base away. V is TRBV6-1 and J is TRBJ2-5; 10 nucleotides match TRBD2. From germline, CDR1 is MNHNS and CDR2 SASEGT. V was pared by 3 bases and J by 3 bases, with 4 bases of the junction left unmatched. CDR3 length: 15 residues. The chain's CDR3 is CASSELAGEKETQYF. CDR3 nucleotide sequence: TGTGCCAGCAGTGAGCTAGCGGGGGAGAAAGAGACCCAGTACTTC.

The rearrangement uses TRBV25-1 and TRBJ2-5; D is possibly TRBD1 (5 bases). Trimming took 5 bases from V and 3 from J, leaving 7 bases between them. The length of the CDR3 is 12 residues. Germline V gives CDR1 MGHDK, CDR2 SYGVNS. The CDR3 region is CASSRQKETQYF. Written as DNA, the CDR3 is TGTGCCAGCAGTCGACAGAAAGAGACCCAGTACTTC.

This chain joins TRBV19 and TRBJ2-1; 12 positions match TRBD2. This CDR3 has 14 residues. The germline CDR1 and CDR2 sequences are LNHDA and SQIVND (reference sequence). The J segment lost 4 bases and the V segment lost 6 bases, leaving 1 base of the junction unmatched. The CDR3: CASRLAGGYNEQFF. The CDR3, as DNA: TGTGCCAGTAGGCTAGCGGGGGGGTACAATGAGCAGTTCTTC.

This sequence joins TRBV13 and TRBJ2-5, with 8 bases lining up with TRBD2. The V gene end was trimmed by 5 bases and the J gene end by 7 bases; junction bases not matched to a gene: 9. CDR1 and CDR2 (germline): PRHDT, FYEKMQ (reference sequence). This CDR3 is 14 amino acids long. CDR3 amino acids: CASSPRGGGRTQYF. The CDR3 DNA follows: TGTGCCAGCAGCCCTAGGGGCGGGGGGAGGACCCAGTACTTC.

This clone was counted a few times. The genes are TRBV9 and TRBJ1-1, with 9 bases matching TRBD1. The CDR3 is 15 amino acids. The V gene's germline CDR1 is SGDLS and CDR2 YYNGEE. Trimming took 4 bases from V and 5 from J; bases not matched to a gene: 9. The CDR3 DNA reads as TGTGCCAGCAGCCACCGACAGGGGGAGAGGACTGAAGCTTTCTTT. This encodes CASSHRQGERTEAFF.

The rearrangement joins TRBV19 to TRBJ1-2; the D gene is possibly TRBD1 (5 bases). Trimming took off 0 bases at V and 8 bases at J, with 16 bases between the two ends. Germline assignment: CDR1 LNHDA and CDR2 SQIVND (reference sequence). This CDR3 has 15 residues. The DNA for the CDR3 is TGTGCCAGTAGTATAGATGTCGCAGGGATGTTCGGCTACACCTTC. As protein: CASSIDVAGMFGYTF. Based on the CDR3 plus reference TRBV19 and TRBJ1-2, the full variable domain is DGGITQSPKYLFRKEGQNVTLSCEQNLNHDAMYWYRQDPGQGLRLIYYSQIVNDFQKGDIAEGYSVSREKKESFPLTVTSAQKNPTAFYLCASSIDVAGMFGYTFGSGTRLTVV.

The J gene is TRBJ2-1, the V gene TRBV27; 8 nucleotides line up with TRBD1. Germline trimming cut 6 bases from V and 9 bases from J; bases unmatched to any gene: 7. The CDR3 runs to 13 residues. Germline CDR1 and CDR2: MNHEY and SMNVEV (reference sequence). The CDR3 sequence is CASSDQGAFEQFF. In DNA, the CDR3 is TGTGCCAGCAGCGATCAGGGGGCGTTTGAGCAGTTCTTC.

The count of this clone is one. The chain has TRBV14 and TRBJ1-1, with TRBD1 matching over 12 bases. V lost 3 bases to trimming and J lost 11 bases; unmatched junction nucleotides: 10. Germline V gives CDR1 SGHDN, CDR2 FVKESK. The CDR3 totals 15 residues. The CDR3 spells CASSQAGQGAYGAFF. The CDR3 bases are TGTGCCAGCAGCCAGGCGGGACAGGGGGCTTATGGTGCTTTCTTT. The full variable domain, with the rest looked up from reference TRBV14 and TRBJ1-1, is EAGVTQFPSHSVIEKGQTVTLRCDPISGHDNLYWYRRVMGKEIKFLLHFVKESKQDESGMPNNRFLAERTGGTYSTLKVQPAELEDSGVYFCASSQAGQGAYGAFFGQGTRLTVV.

This clone has more than one count but fewer than ten. The chain links TRBV6-5 to TRBJ2-7; D ambiguous. The CDR3 is made up of 13 amino acids. V was cut by 3 bases and J by 5 bases, with 11 bases left in between. The V gene's germline CDR1 is MNHEY and CDR2 SVGAGI. The CDR3 region is CASSYSLGHEQYF. The CDR3 coding sequence is TGTGCCAGCAGTTATTCCCTTGGGCACGAGCAGTACTTC.

The chain's CDR3 is CASSLVSGGGADTQYF. In DNA form, the CDR3 reads TGCGCCAGCAGCTTGGTGTCGGGCGGGGGGGCAGATACGCAGTATTTT. V gene TRBV5-1 combines with J gene TRBJ2-3; 9 nucleotides agree with TRBD2. The CDR3 extends over 16 amino acids. Trimming took 0 bases from V and 4 from J; bases not matched to a gene: 6. From germline, CDR1 is SGHRS and CDR2 YFSETQ. The full variable domain, with the rest looked up from reference TRBV5-1 and TRBJ2-3, is KAGVTQTPRYLIKTRGQQVTLSCSPISGHRSVSWYQQTPGQGLQFLFEYFSETQRNKGNFPGRFSGRQFSNSRSEMNVSTLELGDSALYLCASSLVSGGGADTQYFGPGTRLTVL.

Here the CDR3 reads CASSPGQGGTEAFF. The CDR3 DNA sequence: TGCGCCAGCAGCCCGGGACAGGGAGGGACTGAAGCTTTCTTT. The genes are TRBV4-1 and TRBJ1-1, with TRBD1 matching over 9 bases. Germline V gene sequence: CDR1 MGHRA, CDR2 YSYEKL. V lost 4 bases, J lost 5 bases, and 5 bases stayed unmatched. This CDR3 comprises 14 residues.

V is TRBV21-1 and J is TRBJ1-1. TRBV21-1 is described as a pseudogene. This CDR3 has 17 amino acids. CDR3 residues: CASSNLPRYNGDTEAFF. For the CDR3, the DNA is TGTGCCAGCAGCAACCTACCGAGGTACAACGGGGACACTGAAGCTTTCTTT.

This clone has just a few counts. This chain links TRBV27 with TRBJ2-7; 9 bases agree with TRBD2. The CDR3 contains 15 residues. Germline V gene lookup returns CDR1 MNHEY and CDR2 SMNVEV (reference sequence). V dropped 6 bases and J dropped 2; count of bases not matched to a gene: 8. The CDR3 DNA reads TGTGCCAGCAGGCCCCCGGCGGGGGGGACCTACGAGCAGTACTTC. It specifies CASRPPAGGTYEQYF.

The chain employs TRBV9 and TRBJ1-1; D may be TRBD1 (5 bases). The CDR3 runs 17 residues. The ends were cut back, 4 bases at V and 6 bases at J, with 25 bases in the middle. The V gene's germline CDR1 is SGDLS and CDR2 YYNGEE. In DNA form, the CDR3 reads TGTGCCAGCAGCCTTAAACCCGAGGACACCCCTCTTGCTGAAGCTTTCTTT. Translated, it gives CASSLKPEDTPLAEAFF.

The V gene is TRBV13, the J gene TRBJ2-5, with D perhaps matching TRBD2 (5 bases). CDR3 length equals 16 residues. Germline V lookup: CDR1 PRHDT, CDR2 FYEKMQ (reference sequence). Deletions cut 7 bases from V and 2 bases from J, with 20 bases between. The CDR3: CASTLGSGETQETQYF. Here the CDR3 DNA reads TGTGCCAGCACCCTTGGCTCCGGGGAGACGCAAGAGACCCAGTACTTC.

This chain connects TRBV6-5 to TRBJ2-2; 7 bases align to TRBD1. Germline lookup yields CDR1 MNHEY and CDR2 SVGAGI. The V gene end was trimmed by 4 bases and the J gene end by 0 bases; junction bases not matched to a gene: 2. The CDR3 runs to 15 residues. The CDR3 DNA follows: TGTGCCAGCAGTTGGACAGGATCGAACACCGGGGAGCTGTTTTTT. This codes for CASSWTGSNTGELFF.